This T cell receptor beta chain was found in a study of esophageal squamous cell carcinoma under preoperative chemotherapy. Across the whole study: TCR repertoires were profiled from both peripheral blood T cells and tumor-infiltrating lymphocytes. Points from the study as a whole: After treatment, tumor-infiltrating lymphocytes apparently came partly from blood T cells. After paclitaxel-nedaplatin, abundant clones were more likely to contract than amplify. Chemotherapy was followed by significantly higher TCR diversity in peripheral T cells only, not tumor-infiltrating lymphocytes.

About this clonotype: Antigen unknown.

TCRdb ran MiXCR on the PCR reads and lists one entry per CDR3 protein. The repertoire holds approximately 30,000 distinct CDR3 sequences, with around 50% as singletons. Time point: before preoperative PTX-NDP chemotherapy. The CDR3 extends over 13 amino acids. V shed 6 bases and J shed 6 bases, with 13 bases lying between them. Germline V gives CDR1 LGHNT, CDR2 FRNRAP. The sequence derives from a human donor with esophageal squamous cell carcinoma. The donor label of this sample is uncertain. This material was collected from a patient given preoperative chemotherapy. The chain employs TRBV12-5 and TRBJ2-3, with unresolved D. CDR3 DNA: TGTGCTAGTGGGCGAGAGCCCAGGGATACGCAGTATTTT. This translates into CASGREPRDTQYF.